The sequence of this T cell receptor (beta chain) was determined in a study of T-cell reconstitution after alpha-beta-depleted transplantation in children. A library of TCRbeta sequences, prepared with unique molecular identifiers, was generated. MiXCR, run by TCRdb on the PCR reads, gives a single entry per CDR3 protein. The table lists 65,000 to 75,000 distinct CDR3 sequences, 4% to 5% of them singletons. Trimming cost V 3 bases and J 4 bases, with 10 bases left between them. Germline assignment: CDR1 SGHTA and CDR2 FQGNSA. There are 14 residues in the CDR3. Ten or more counts support this clonotype.

The sequencing here drew on PBMCs, mostly from graft donor cells, taken 180 days after TCRalphabeta/CD19-depleted stem cell transplant. This clonotype originated in a boy under three years old who had a stem cell transplant for acute myeloid leukemia, so the T cells may come from the graft donor. The chain has TRBV7-2 and TRBJ1-5; D perhaps matches TRBD1 (5 bases). The CDR3: CASSFGTLNQPQHF. CDR3 in DNA: TGTGCCAGCAGCTTCGGGACCCTGAATCAGCCCCAGCATTTT.